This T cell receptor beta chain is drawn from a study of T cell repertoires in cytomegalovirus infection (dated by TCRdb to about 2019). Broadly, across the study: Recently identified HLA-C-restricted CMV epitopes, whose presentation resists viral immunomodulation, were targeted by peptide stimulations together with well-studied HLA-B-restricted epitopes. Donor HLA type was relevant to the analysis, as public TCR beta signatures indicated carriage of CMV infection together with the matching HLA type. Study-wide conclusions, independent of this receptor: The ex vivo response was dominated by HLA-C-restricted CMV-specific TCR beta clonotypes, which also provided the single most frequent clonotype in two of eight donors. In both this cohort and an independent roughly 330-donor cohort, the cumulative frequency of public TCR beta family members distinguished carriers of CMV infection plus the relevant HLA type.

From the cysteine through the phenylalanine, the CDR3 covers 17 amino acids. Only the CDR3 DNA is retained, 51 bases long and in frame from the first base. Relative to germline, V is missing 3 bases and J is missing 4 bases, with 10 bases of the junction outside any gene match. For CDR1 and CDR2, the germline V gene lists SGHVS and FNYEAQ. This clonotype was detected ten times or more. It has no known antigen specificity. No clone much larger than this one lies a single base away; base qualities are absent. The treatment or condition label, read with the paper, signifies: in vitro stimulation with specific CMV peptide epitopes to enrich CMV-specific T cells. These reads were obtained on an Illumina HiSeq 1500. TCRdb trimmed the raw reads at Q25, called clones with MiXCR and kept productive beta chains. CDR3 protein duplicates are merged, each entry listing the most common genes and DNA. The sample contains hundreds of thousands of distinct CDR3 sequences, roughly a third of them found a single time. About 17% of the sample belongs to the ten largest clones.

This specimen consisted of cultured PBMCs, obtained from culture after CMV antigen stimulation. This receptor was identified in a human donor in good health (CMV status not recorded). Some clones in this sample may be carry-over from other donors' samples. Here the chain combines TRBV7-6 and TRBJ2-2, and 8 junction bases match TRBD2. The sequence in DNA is TGTGCCAGCAGCTTCGTGGGGCGGGAGGCGGCCACCGGGGAGCTGTTTTTT. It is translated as CASSFVGREAATGELFF.